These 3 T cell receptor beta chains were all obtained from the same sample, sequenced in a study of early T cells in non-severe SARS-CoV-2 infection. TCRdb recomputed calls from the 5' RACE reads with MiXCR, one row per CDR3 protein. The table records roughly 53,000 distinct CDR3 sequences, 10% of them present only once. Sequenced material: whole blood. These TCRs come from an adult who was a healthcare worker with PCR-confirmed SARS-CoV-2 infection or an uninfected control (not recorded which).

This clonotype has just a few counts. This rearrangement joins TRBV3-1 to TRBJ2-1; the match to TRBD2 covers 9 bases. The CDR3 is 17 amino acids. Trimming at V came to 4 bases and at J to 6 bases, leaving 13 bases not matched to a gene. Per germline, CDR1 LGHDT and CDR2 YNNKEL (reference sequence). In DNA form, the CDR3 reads TGTGCCAGCAGCCCCCCAATGGCCAGCGGGAGGCCCAATGAGCAGTTCTTC. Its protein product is CASSPPMASGRPNEQFF.

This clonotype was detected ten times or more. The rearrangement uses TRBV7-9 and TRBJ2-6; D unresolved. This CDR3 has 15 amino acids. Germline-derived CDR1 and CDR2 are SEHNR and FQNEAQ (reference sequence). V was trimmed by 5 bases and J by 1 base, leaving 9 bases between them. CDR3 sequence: CASSGAPSGANVLTF. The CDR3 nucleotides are TGTGCCAGCAGCGGTGCGCCTTCTGGGGCCAACGTCCTGACTTTC.

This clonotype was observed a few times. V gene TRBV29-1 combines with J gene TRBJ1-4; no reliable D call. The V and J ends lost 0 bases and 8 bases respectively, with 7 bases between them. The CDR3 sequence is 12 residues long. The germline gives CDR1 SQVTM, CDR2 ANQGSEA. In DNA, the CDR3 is TGCAGCGTTGAAGATCTTGGGGAAAAACTGTTTTTT. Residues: CSVEDLGEKLFF.